The T cell receptor (beta chain) under discussion was sequenced for a study of Ad26.COV2.S vaccination and SARS-CoV-2 variants. Germline assignment: CDR1 LNHDA and CDR2 SQIVND (reference sequence). This CDR3 is 15 amino acids long. V lost 5 bases, J lost 5 bases, and 19 bases lay in between. Treatment specified: approximately 18 received Ad26.COV2.S at low or high dose, single or two shots; 5 received placebo; per-sample allocation not given. Specimen acquisition occurred on day 63 following the initial vaccine or placebo injection. Overall study results and limits: Substantial breadth in spike-specific CD8+ and CD4+ T cell responses was reportedly seen after vaccination.

Some clones are missing from TCRdb's copy, which holds only in-frame ones; the method was immunoSEQ multiplex PCR. The data show some 350,000 clones, with roughly 90% seen just once and 5.5% held by the top ten. For this clone: What it recognizes is unknown.

V and J are TRBV19 and TRBJ2-7; TRBD2 might be the D (7 bases). This TCR derives from a person aged 18-65 years who received the Ad26.COV2.S COVID-19 vaccine or a placebo. The source was peripheral blood, collected in a trial of Ad26.COV2.S vaccine versus placebo. The CDR3 is CASSSRGGGGDEQYF. CDR3 bases: TGTGCCAGTAGTTCTCGAGGGGGGGGCGGCGACGAGCAGTACTTC.